This entry lists 15 T cell receptor beta chains sequenced from one sample in a study of tumor and adjacent non-tumor tissue in lung cancer. TCRbeta libraries were built with three rounds of nested PCR, modified from ARM-PCR. TCRdb recomputed calls from the multiplex PCR reads with MiXCR, one row per CDR3 protein. The profile shows about 120,000 distinct CDR3 sequences, 55% to 75% of them singletons. This sample's RNA came from whole unsorted tissue. Material: lung tumor tissue. These receptors came from a young man with non-small cell lung cancer.

On this clonotype: A much larger clone differs by one base, so this may be a read error. The chain joins TRBV10-3 to TRBJ2-7, with a possible D match to TRBD1 (5 bases). This CDR3 contains 12 residues. V lost 6 bases to trimming and J lost 1 base, with 7 bases between them. Germline values: CDR1 ENHRY, CDR2 SYGVKD. The CDR3 loop is CAISRDSYEQYF. The DNA for the CDR3 is TGTGCCATCAGCAGGGATTCCTACGAGCAGTACTTC.

This clonotype was recorded once. The germline gene is not matched at one end of the junction; a read error may be the cause. J is TRBJ2-2 and V is TRBV6-5; D uncertain. The CDR3 contains 16 residues. Germline loops: CDR1 MNHEY, CDR2 SVGAGI. CDR3 in amino acids: CASGYSFGRNTGELFF. Written as DNA, the CDR3 is TGTGCCAGCGGTTACTCGTTTGGCAGAAATACCGGGGAGCTGTTTTTT.

The chain combines TRBV5-1 with TRBJ2-5, with 11 bases aligning to TRBD2. The germline CDR1 and CDR2 sequences are SGHRS and YFSETQ. Germline trimming cut 3 bases from V and 10 bases from J; bases unmatched to any gene: 11. This CDR3 has 15 amino acids. CDR3 sequence: CASSYTGTSGSIQYF. In DNA, the CDR3 is TGCGCCAGCAGCTACACCGGGACTAGCGGCTCCATCCAGTACTTC.

This sequence joins TRBV7-9 and TRBJ1-2; D gene uncertain. The V end was cut by 5 bases, the J end by 8 bases, with 9 bases between. The CDR3 sequence is 11 residues long. Germline CDR1 SEHNR, CDR2 FQNEAQ (reference sequence). DNA of the CDR3: TGTGCCAGCAGCGCTGTGGGGGGCTACACCTTC. Protein: CASSAVGGYTF. The full variable domain, completed using reference TRBV7-9 and TRBJ1-2, is DTGVSQNPRHKITKRGQNVTFRCDPISEHNRLYWYRQTLGQGPEFLTYFQNEAQLEKSRLLSDRFSAERPKGSFSTLEIQRTEQGDSAMYLCASSAVGGYTFGSGTRLTVV.

A note on this clonotype: A read error may be the cause here, since a much bigger clone is one base away. The V and J genes are TRBV20-1 and TRBJ1-1; a weak D match, TRBD1 (6 bases). The germline V gene has CDR1 DFQATT and CDR2 SNEGSKA (reference sequence). The CDR3 is made up of 12 amino acids. The CDR3 coding sequence is TGCAATGCCGAGGGGGGGAACACTGAAGCTTTCTTT. Amino acid sequence: CNAEGGNTEAFF.

This clonotype appeared a few times. The chain employs TRBV13 and TRBJ2-3; a possible D gene is TRBD2 (5 bases). The V gene lost 3 bases and the J gene lost 0 bases, with 13 bases spanning the gap. The CDR3 length is 16 residues. CDR1 is PRHDT, CDR2 FYEKMQ, per germline (reference sequence). The CDR3 sequence: CASSLSSGPSTDTQYF. The CDR3 region has the DNA TGTGCCAGCAGCTTGTCCAGCGGCCCTAGCACAGATACGCAGTATTTT.

This clonotype was recorded many times. The chain is built from TRBV4-1 and TRBJ1-2, with 7 positions matching TRBD1. This CDR3 has 16 amino acids. Germline V lookup: CDR1 MGHRA, CDR2 YSYEKL. Trimming cost V 0 bases and J 1 base; bases outside gene matches: 5. The CDR3 sequence is CASSQDGYRGNYGYTF. CDR3 nucleotide sequence: TGCGCCAGCAGCCAAGATGGGTACAGGGGTAACTATGGCTACACCTTC.

CDR3 bases: TGCAGTGCTAGTTACGCAGGGAGTAAATCACCCCTCCACTTT. Translating gives CSASYAGSKSPLHF. The chain couples TRBV20-1 to TRBJ1-6; D may be TRBD1 (5 bases). V dropped 3 bases and J dropped 10 bases, with 16 bases sitting between them. Germline CDR1 reads DFQATT; CDR2 reads SNEGSKA (reference sequence). The CDR3 sequence is 14 residues long.

In the case of this clonotype: Since a much larger clone is just one base distant, this may be a read error. The chain joins TRBV6-1 to TRBJ2-7; D is possibly TRBD1 (5 bases). Germline V lookup: CDR1 MNHNS, CDR2 SASEGT. The CDR3 loop spans 14 amino acids. CDR3 sequence: CASNEARVGYEQYF. CDR3 bases: TGTGCCAGCAATGAAGCCAGGGTCGGGTACGAGCAGTACTTC.

The rearrangement links TRBV11-2 to TRBJ2-7; D ambiguous. This CDR3 has 14 amino acids. The germline CDR1 and CDR2 sequences are SGHAT and FQNNGV. The CDR3 nucleotides read TGTGCAAGCGCTCCCCTAGTGACCACCTACGAGCAGTACTTC. The encoded protein is CASAPLVTTYEQYF.

This clonotype turned up a few times. A read error may explain this, as a much larger clone is one base away. V and J are TRBV20-1 and TRBJ2-7; D is possibly TRBD1 (5 bases). Trimming removed 2 bases at V and 3 bases at J, with 8 bases between. The germline V gene has CDR1 DFQATT and CDR2 SNEGSKA (reference sequence). There are 12 residues in the CDR3. CDR3: CSARQGNYEQYF. For the CDR3, the DNA is TGCAGTGCTAGACAGGGAAACTACGAGCAGTACTTC.

The rearrangement uses TRBV6-5 and TRBJ2-4, with 7 bases lining up with TRBD1. Germline CDR1 reads MNHEY; CDR2 reads SVGAGI. V shed 7 bases, J shed 9 bases, and the junction held 15 bases outside the gene matches. This CDR3 comprises 15 residues. For the CDR3, the DNA is TGTGCCAGCACTTATGGGACAGAGGGAGAGGGCATTCAGTACTTC. Amino acid sequence: CASTYGTEGEGIQYF.

Notes on this clonotype: The junction differs from germline at one of its ends, possibly a read error. The V gene is TRBV20-1, the J gene TRBJ1-2, with D unclear. The CDR3 contains 13 residues. Germline loops: CDR1 DFQATT, CDR2 SNEGSKA (reference sequence). CDR3 amino acids: CGARAAGGYGFTF. CDR3 in DNA: TGCGGTGCGAGGGCCGCGGGCGGCTATGGCTTCACCTTC.

This clonotype was detected a few times. The chain uses TRBV6-5 and TRBJ1-1; 7 bases align to TRBD1. V lost 8 bases and J lost 10; bases outside the gene matches: 10. This CDR3 is 12 amino acids long. The germline V gene encodes CDR1 MNHEY and CDR2 SVGAGI. CDR3 in amino acids: CASAPRQGGAFF. The CDR3 DNA is TGTGCCAGCGCCCCAAGACAGGGTGGAGCTTTCTTT.

In this sample, this clonotype turned up a few times. The CDR3 sequence is CASSLGLAGGNVAKNIQYF. CDR3 nucleotides: TGTGCCAGCAGCCTAGGACTAGCGGGAGGGAATGTAGCCAAAAACATTCAGTACTTC. The chain couples TRBV5-4 to TRBJ2-4; 15 nucleotides align to TRBD2. This CDR3 region has 19 residues. From germline, CDR1 is SGHNT and CDR2 YYREEE (reference sequence). J was trimmed by 0 bases and V by 4 bases; bases with no gene match: 8.